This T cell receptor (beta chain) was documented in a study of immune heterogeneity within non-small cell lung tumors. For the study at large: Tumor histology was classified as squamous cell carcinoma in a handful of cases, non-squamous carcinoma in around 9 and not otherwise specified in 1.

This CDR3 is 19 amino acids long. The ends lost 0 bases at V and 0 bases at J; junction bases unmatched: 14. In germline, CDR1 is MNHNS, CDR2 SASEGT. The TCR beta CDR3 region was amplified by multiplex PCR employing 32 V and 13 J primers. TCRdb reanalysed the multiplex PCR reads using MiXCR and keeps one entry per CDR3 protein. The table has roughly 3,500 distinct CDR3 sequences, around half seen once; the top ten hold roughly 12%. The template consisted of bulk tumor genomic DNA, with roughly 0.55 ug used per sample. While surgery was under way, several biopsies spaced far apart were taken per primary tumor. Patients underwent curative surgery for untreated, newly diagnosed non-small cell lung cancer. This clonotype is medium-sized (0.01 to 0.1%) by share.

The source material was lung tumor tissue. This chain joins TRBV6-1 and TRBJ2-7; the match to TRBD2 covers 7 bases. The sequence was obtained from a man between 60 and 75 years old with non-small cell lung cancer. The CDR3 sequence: CASSEASLLLRGSSYEQYV. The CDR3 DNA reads TGTGCCAGCAGTGAAGCGTCCCTTCTCTTGCGGGGGAGCTCCTACGAGCAGTACGTC.